Sequencing of this T cell receptor (beta chain) was carried out in a study of T cell responses to AZD1222 COVID-19 vaccine (dated by TCRdb to the early 2020s). Regarding the research as a whole: AZD1222 recipients with second doses at about 4 weeks or about 12 weeks were pooled, because spike-specific TCR depth and breadth did not differ between schedules. Enrollment into the trials was organized by age into subgroups of 18-55, 56-69 and 70-plus years, and those subgroups contained roughly 140, 27 and 60 TCR-sequenced participants, respectively. TCR sequencing was performed for roughly 250 trial participants, of whom about 200 were given two doses of AZD1222 and 26 were given two doses of MenACWY control vaccine.

Reading from cysteine to phenylalanine, the CDR3 counts 15 amino acids. Of all the DNA, just the CDR3 is kept, 45 bases in frame from base 1. V is shortened by 4 bases, J by 0 bases, and the region joining them spans 10 bases. CDR1 SGHTA and CDR2 FQGNSA are derived from the germline V gene. This specimen's time point label, per the study, means: baseline before first vaccination. Vaccinee samples were obtained from the UK trials COV001 and COV002, which included a single-blind randomized controlled phase 2/3 trial of AZD1222 (ChAdOx1 nCoV-19) in healthy adults. For TCRbeta chain sequencing, PBMC samples were collected from trial participants at day 0 and at day 28 after the second dose. This clone was seen once. It has no known antigen specificity. Qualities for individual bases were not recorded, and no much larger clone is one base off. The CDR3 regions of human TCRbeta chains were analyzed by immunosequencing. Concerning the study's data processing: TCRs in the repertoires were compared against a reference library of SARS-CoV-2-specific TCRs that had been generated with the MIRA antigen-specificity platform. Breadth was defined as the fraction of unique TCRs that were SARS-CoV-2-associated, and depth was defined as the fraction of total T cells that were SARS-CoV-2-associated. Using the MIRA data, every spike-specific TCR was mapped to the spike region that the TCR reacted to and assigned to either a CD4 or a CD8 class. Log10-transformed breadth and depth values were compared by one-way ANOVA with Sidak's multiple comparisons tests. Not all clones reach the TCRdb copy of this immuneACCESS table, which keeps in-frame sequences only. Checked studies attribute under half of the gap to unresolved V genes and leave the rest unexplained. That table supplies the V and J calls and clone size; D and trimming were determined from the DNA. The sample contains 90,000 to 100,000 clones, around 89% of them found a single time. The leading ten clones occupy 7.5% of the sample.

Findings and caveats that apply to the study as a whole: Conclusions about previously exposed vaccinees are limited, since just five to seven AZD1222 recipients were seropositive for SARS-CoV-2 at baseline. Participants were mostly white British, with more females than males. The authors suggested clonal diversity may have been underestimated. Epitopes outside the regions mutated in the B.1.351 and B.1.1.7 variants were reportedly recognized by nearly half of the unique spike-specific TCRs. Because no samples from the day 14 peak response were available, repertoires could be characterized only after the peak T cell response. After two AZD1222 doses, both the breadth and the depth of spike-specific TCRs were significantly higher than at day 0 and than in MenACWY recipients. The 56-69-year group was small, and its depth increase did not reach significance, likely because of low power. The vaccine-associated CD4 TCRs covered the entire spike protein, and the dominant responses fell in regions 160-218 and 743-854.

This specimen was peripheral blood, taken on day 0 of AZD1222 vaccination. The TCR sequence derives from an adult in good health. The chain was built from TRBV7-2 and TRBJ1-3; there is no confident call for the D gene. Here is the DNA: TGTGCCAGCAGCTCGGGCGGGTACTCTGGAAACACCATATATTTT. It codes for CASSSGGYSGNTIYF.